Sequencing of this T cell receptor (beta chain) was carried out in a study of blood T cell repertoires in COVID-19. Background on the study: Samples came from the United States, Italy and Spain, spanning acute and convalescent COVID-19.

In the original workflow: Amplification from reference gene primers served as the basis for estimated nucleated cell counts. Profiling relied on immunoSEQ multiplex PCR, and the TCRdb table lists in-frame clones only, not all of them. V and J calls plus clone size are reproduced from that table; the DNA served to infer D and trimming. Of roughly 62,000 clones in the sample, roughly 90% are singletons; the top ten hold approximately 6%. The CDR3 consists of 15 residues. Trimming removed 6 bases at V and 6 bases at J, with 18 bases between. CDR1 and CDR2 from the germline V gene are LNHNV and YYDKDF (reference sequence).

This chain links TRBV15 with TRBJ2-1; tentative D call: TRBD2 (5 bases). The source material was peripheral blood. This receptor was obtained from a human donor in a cohort sampled during active COVID-19. CDR3 sequence: CATSTGPIRGNEQFF. CDR3 nucleotide sequence: TGTGCCACCAGTACCGGACCAATACGGGGCAATGAGCAGTTCTTC.